This T cell receptor (beta chain) comes out of a study of blood T cell repertoires in COVID-19. Looking at the study overall: Collection of acute and convalescent COVID-19 samples took place in the United States, Italy and Spain.

Trimming stripped 0 bases from V and 2 bases from J, with 17 bases between. This CDR3 comprises 18 residues. In germline, CDR1 is MGHRA, CDR2 YSYEKL. Sequencing used immunoSEQ multiplex PCR; TCRdb keeps in-frame clones, though not all of them. The table has 100,000 to 150,000 clones, over 75% seen once; the top ten hold approximately 1.2%. This TCR was recovered from a woman of 80 years or more with acute or convalescent COVID-19. The rearrangement uses TRBV4-1 and TRBJ1-5; the D gene is possibly TRBD1 (5 bases). The sample was peripheral blood. CDR3 in amino acids: CASSQDPFRQIRNQPQHF. The DNA of the CDR3 is TGCGCCAGCAGCCAAGACCCTTTCCGACAGATTCGCAATCAGCCCCAGCATTTT.